The clone carrying this T cell receptor beta chain was counted between two and nine times. The antigen remains unidentified. Patients all relapsed after autologous stem cell transplantation, and there was variation in brentuximab vedotin exposure. The data belong to a study of PD-1 blockade in classical Hodgkin lymphoma. Notes on the study in general: Newly diagnosed patients were said to have less baseline TCR diversity than healthy donors did. Patients who responded completely had about the same baseline diversity as newly diagnosed patients.

Assay used: immunoSEQ multiplex PCR; TCRdb lists only in-frame clones, some missing. The sample yields 35,000 to 55,000 clones, around 76% seen once. There are 15 residues in the CDR3. The V gene end was trimmed by 2 bases and the J gene end by 3 bases; junction bases not matched to a gene: 5. Germline loops: CDR1 SEHNR, CDR2 FQNEAQ (reference sequence). The material was peripheral blood mononuclear cells (PBMCs), obtained before the second cycle of nivolumab. V usage is TRBV7-9 and J usage is TRBJ1-2, with 8 bases that match TRBD1. The receptor was isolated from a human donor with classical Hodgkin lymphoma. CDR3 protein: CASSLPGQGDYGYTF. The CDR3 DNA sequence: TGTGCCAGCAGCTTACCCGGACAGGGAGACTATGGCTACACCTTC.